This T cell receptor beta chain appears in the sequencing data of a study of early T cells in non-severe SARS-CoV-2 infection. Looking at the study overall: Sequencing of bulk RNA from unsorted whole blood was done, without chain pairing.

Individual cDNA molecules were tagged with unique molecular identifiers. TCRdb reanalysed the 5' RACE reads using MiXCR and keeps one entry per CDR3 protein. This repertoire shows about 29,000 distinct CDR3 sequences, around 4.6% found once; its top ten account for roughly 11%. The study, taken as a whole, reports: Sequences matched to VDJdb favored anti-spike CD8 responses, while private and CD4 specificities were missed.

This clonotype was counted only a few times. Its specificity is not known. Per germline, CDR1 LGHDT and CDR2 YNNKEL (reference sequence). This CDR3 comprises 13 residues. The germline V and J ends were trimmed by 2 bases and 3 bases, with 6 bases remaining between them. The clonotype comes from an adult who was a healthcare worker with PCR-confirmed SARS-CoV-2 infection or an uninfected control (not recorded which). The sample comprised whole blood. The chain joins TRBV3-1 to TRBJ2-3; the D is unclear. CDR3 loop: CASSQSRTDTQYF. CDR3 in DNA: TGTGCCAGCAGCCAATCAAGAACAGATACGCAGTATTTT.